Detailed here is one T cell receptor beta chain. Antigen unknown. Collection occurred without any documented infections or immune events in donors. The data belong to a study of identifying expanded T cells in peripheral blood. Study-wide results and limits: Across healthy donors, higher total template counts meant significantly greater approximately two-week count variance. Technical replicates showed around 1.1 changed clones; approximately two weeks approximately 15; four weeks 19.

Germline V CDR1 and CDR2: SGHTA, FQGNSA. V gave up 6 bases and J gave up 14 bases; unmatched junction bases: 6. The CDR3 runs 11 residues. Using immunoSEQ multiplex PCR, the repertoire was profiled, and TCRdb retains in-frame clones only, with some absent. The table includes 75,000 to 95,000 clones, roughly 85% detected once. The rearrangement uses TRBV7-2 and TRBJ2-1; the match to TRBD2 covers 8 bases. Sequencing input: blood. This receptor was obtained from a person aged 18 to 75 in good health. CDR3 residues: CASSLGGVEFF. CDR3 coding DNA: TGTGCCAGCAGTCTCGGGGGGGTAGAGTTCTTC.